The rows below give T cell receptor beta chains drawn from one sample of a study of T cell responses to AZD1222 COVID-19 vaccine. TCRdb keeps only in-frame clones here, not all; method: immunoSEQ multiplex PCR. The sample yields 98,000 or so clones, 93% seen once. The sequenced sample was peripheral blood, obtained on day 0 of AZD1222 vaccination. Every receptor here comes from an adult in good health. CDR3s include the opening cysteine and the closing phenylalanine or tryptophan. A D gene is named only where the DNA matches it firmly. Some rows mark clone size as missing; the rest say once, few, many or name a class of expanded clone.

clone_size	d_call	v_call	j_call	cdr3_aa	cdr3_nt
.	TRBD2	TRBV4-1	TRBJ2-1	CASRRSGGTNEQFF	TGCGCCAGCAGGCGGTCGGGAGGGACCAATGAGCAGTTCTTC
.	TRBD2	TRBV30	TRBJ2-7	CAWSKAGGAYEQYF	TGTGCCTGGAGTAAAGCGGGAGGCGCCTACGAGCAGTACTTC
.	TRBD1	TRBV3-1/TRBV3-2	TRBJ2-5	CASSPHPGDREWETQYF	TGTGCCAGCAGCCCCCACCCCGGGGACAGGGAGTGGGAGACCCAGTACTTC
.	TRBD1	TRBV27	TRBJ1-5	CASSSATTGERPQHF	TGTGCCAGCAGTTCGGCCACCACAGGGGAGAGGCCCCAGCATTTT
.	TRBD1	TRBV9	TRBJ2-1	CASSVTRGPYNEQFF	TGTGCCAGCAGCGTAACCAGGGGGCCCTACAATGAGCAGTTCTTC
.	.	TRBV6-5	TRBJ1-3	CASVENTIYF	TGTGCCAGCGTTGAAAACACCATATATTTT
.	.	TRBV2	TRBJ1-5	CASSEGQTQSQHF	TGTGCCAGCAGTGAAGGCCAGACCCAATCCCAGCATTTT
.	.	TRBV7-3	TRBJ2-2	CASRQTNTGELFF	TGTGCTTCGCGGCAGACGAACACCGGGGAGCTGTTTTTT
once	.	TRBV14	TRBJ1-4	CASSPDRTRNNEKLFF	TGTGCCAGCAGCCCAGACAGGACCCGCAATAATGAAAAACTGTTTTTT
.	.	TRBV9	TRBJ1-3	CASSVAGRSSGNTIYF	TGTGCCAGCAGCGTAGCCGGACGGAGCTCTGGAAACACCATATATTTT
.	TRBD2	TRBV7-9	TRBJ2-1	CASRASGRGSYNEQFF	TGTGCCAGCAGGGCTAGCGGGAGAGGGTCCTACAATGAGCAGTTCTTC
.	.	TRBV5-4	TRBJ2-5	CASSLGGFETQYF	TGTGCCAGCAGCTTGGGAGGTTTCGAGACCCAGTACTTC
.	TRBD1	TRBV6-1	TRBJ1-4	CASSEPWGQGHEKLFF	TGTGCCAGCAGTGAGCCTTGGGGACAGGGGCATGAAAAACTGTTTTTT
.	.	TRBV25-1	TRBJ2-3	CASSEPFHGDTQYF	TGTGCCAGCAGTGAACCCTTTCACGGAGATACGCAGTATTTT
once	TRBD2	TRBV18	TRBJ2-3	CASSPPSGSADTQYF	TGTGCCAGCTCACCACCTAGCGGGAGTGCGGATACGCAGTATTTT
.	.	TRBV14	TRBJ1-1	CASSQELNTEAFF	TGTGCCAGCAGCCAAGAACTGAACACTGAAGCTTTCTTT
.	.	TRBV5-6	TRBJ2-2	CASSLGTTNTGELFF	TGTGCCAGCAGCTTGGGCACTACGAACACCGGGGAGCTGTTTTTT
.	.	TRBV7-2	TRBJ2-3	CASSLDRVPDTQYF	TGTGCCAGCAGCTTAGATAGGGTCCCAGATACGCAGTATTTT
.	.	TRBV10-3	TRBJ2-7	CAISEGQRNEQYF	TGTGCCATCAGTGAGGGACAGAGGAACGAGCAGTACTTC
.	.	TRBV9	TRBJ1-3	CASSVDGRTGNTIYF	TGTGCCAGCAGCGTGGACGGCCGAACCGGAAACACCATATATTTT
.	.	TRBV28	TRBJ1-1	CASVGGEAFF	TGTGCCAGCGTAGGGGGTGAAGCTTTCTTT
.	.	TRBV18	TRBJ1-1	CASSKPQTANTEAFF	TGTGCCAGCTCTAAACCCCAAACAGCGAACACTGAAGCTTTCTTT
.	.	TRBV7-2	TRBJ2-1	CASSLVGNEQFF	TGTGCCAGCAGCTTAGTCGGTAATGAGCAGTTCTTC
.	.	TRBV2	TRBJ1-3	CAKRSGVSGNTIYF	TGTGCCAAACGCTCCGGAGTCTCTGGAAACACCATATATTTT
.	TRBD1	TRBV7-3	TRBJ1-1	CASSLDRVTEAFF	TGTGCCAGCAGCTTAGACAGGGTCACTGAAGCTTTCTTT
.	.	TRBV29-1	TRBJ2-7	CSVELPGSYEQYF	TGCAGCGTTGAATTGCCGGGGTCCTACGAGCAGTACTTC
.	.	TRBV19	TRBJ1-1	CASSNTGIMNTEAFF	TGTGCCAGTAGTAACACAGGAATAATGAACACTGAAGCTTTCTTT
.	.	TRBV15	TRBJ1-4	CATSTGRRNEKLFF	TGTGCCACCAGCACCGGGAGGCGTAATGAAAAACTGTTTTTT
.	.	TRBV7-9	TRBJ2-2	CASSLMVISGTGELFF	TGTGCCAGCAGCTTAATGGTCATCAGTGGGACCGGGGAGCTGTTTTTT
.	.	TRBV21-1	TRBJ2-7	CASSLERGSLLRGQYF	TGTGCCAGCAGCTTAGAAAGGGGGTCCCTATTACGTGGGCAGTACTTC
once	TRBD2	TRBV7-3	TRBJ2-1	CASSLGLAEYNEQFF	TGTGCCAGCAGCCTCGGACTAGCGGAATACAATGAGCAGTTCTTC
.	TRBD1	TRBV24-1	TRBJ2-2	CATRNRGQGNTGELFF	TGTGCCACTCGGAACCGGGGACAGGGAAACACCGGGGAGCTGTTTTTT
.	.	TRBV6-2/TRBV6-3	TRBJ2-5	CASSYWHPDTGETQYF	TGTGCCAGCAGTTACTGGCACCCCGACACAGGAGAGACCCAGTACTTC
.	.	TRBV7-9	TRBJ1-1	CASVTQGPNTEAFF	TGTGCCAGCGTAACACAGGGACCGAACACTGAAGCTTTCTTT
.	.	TRBV12-3/TRBV12-4	TRBJ2-1	CASSRGYGEQFF	TGTGCCAGCAGTAGGGGGTACGGTGAGCAGTTCTTC
.	TRBD2	TRBV7-2	TRBJ2-3	CASSLDAGDTDTQYF	TGTGCCAGCAGCTTAGACGCGGGAGACACAGATACGCAGTATTTT
.	TRBD2	TRBV7-9	TRBJ2-3	CASSILGLAGKHTDTQYF	TGTGCCAGCAGCATACTCGGACTAGCGGGAAAACACACAGATACGCAGTATTTT
.	.	TRBV6-5	TRBJ1-5	CASSYSAAGQPQHF	TGTGCCAGCAGTTACTCGGCAGCAGGACAGCCCCAGCATTTT
.	.	TRBV5-8	TRBJ2-5	CASSLGQEPQETQYF	TGTGCCAGCAGCTTGGGGCAGGAGCCTCAAGAGACCCAGTACTTC
.	.	TRBV21-1	TRBJ2-4	CASSKITERIGKNIQYF	TGTGCCAGCAGCAAAATTACAGAGAGAATAGGGAAAAACATTCAGTACTTC
.	.	TRBV18	TRBJ1-2	CASSENRVDYGYTF	TGTGCCAGCTCCGAAAACAGGGTAGACTATGGCTACACCTTC
.	.	TRBV7-2	TRBJ2-7	CASSDTQAGSYEQYF	TGTGCCAGCAGCGATACGCAGGCGGGCTCCTACGAGCAGTACTTC
.	.	TRBV7-3	TRBJ2-1	CASSPRTASSYNEQFF	TGTGCCAGCAGCCCAAGGACGGCGAGCTCCTACAATGAGCAGTTCTTC
.	.	TRBV12-3/TRBV12-4	TRBJ1-1	CASNTETGGEAFF	TGTGCCAGCAATACGGAAACAGGTGGTGAAGCTTTCTTT
.	TRBD2	TRBV2	TRBJ2-1	CASSDVSGAYNEQFF	TGTGCCAGCAGTGATGTTAGCGGGGCTTACAATGAGCAGTTCTTC
.	.	TRBV28	TRBJ2-7	CASSLGRYGSYEQYF	TGTGCCAGCAGTTTGGGACGGTACGGCTCCTACGAGCAGTACTTC
.	.	TRBV21-1	TRBJ1-2	CASSFHSRGFDYGYTF	TGTGCCAGCAGCTTCCACTCGAGGGGTTTCGACTATGGCTACACCTTC
.	TRBD1	TRBV19	TRBJ1-5	CASGRTGQQPQHF	TGTGCCAGTGGGAGGACAGGGCAACAGCCCCAGCATTTT
.	TRBD1	TRBV7-8	TRBJ2-7	CASSLRRIRQGRSYEQYF	TGTGCCAGCAGCTTAAGGAGAATTAGACAGGGAAGGTCCTACGAGCAGTACTTC
.	.	TRBV2	TRBJ2-7	CASSEPRGAYEQYF	TGTGCCAGCAGTGAACCCCGCGGAGCCTACGAGCAGTACTTC
.	.	TRBV7-2	TRBJ2-2	CASSPRAGVRELFF	TGTGCCAGCAGCCCCCGTGCAGGGGTGAGGGAGCTGTTTTTT
.	TRBD1	TRBV24-1	TRBJ2-1	CATSDSGTGGRSYNEQFF	TGTGCCACCAGTGATTCCGGGACAGGGGGACGCTCCTACAATGAGCAGTTCTTC
.	.	TRBV5-1	TRBJ2-7	CASSFRQMGYEQYF	TGCGCCAGCAGCTTCAGACAGATGGGCTACGAGCAGTACTTC
.	.	TRBV6-5	TRBJ2-7	CASMFGARVEQYF	TGTGCCAGCATGTTTGGGGCCCGGGTCGAGCAGTACTTC
few	.	TRBV6-1	TRBJ2-1	CASSEGETHEQFF	TGTGCCAGCAGTGAAGGGGAGACCCATGAGCAGTTCTTC
.	.	TRBV2	TRBJ1-3	CASSEAYLSGNTIYF	TGTGCCAGCAGTGAAGCCTACCTCTCTGGAAACACCATATATTTT
.	.	TRBV7-9	TRBJ2-6	CASSSPSVSGANVLTF	TGTGCCAGCAGCTCCCCGTCCGTCTCTGGGGCCAACGTCCTGACTTTC
.	.	TRBV19	TRBJ1-4	CASLGWWDTTNEKLFF	TGTGCCAGTTTGGGTTGGTGGGACACAACTAATGAAAAACTGTTTTTT
once	TRBD1	TRBV5-1	TRBJ1-1	CASSSTGGTEAFF	TGCGCCAGCAGCTCCACAGGGGGAACTGAAGCTTTCTTT
.	.	TRBV28	TRBJ1-1	CASSLPISEAFF	TGTGCCAGCAGTTTACCTATCAGTGAAGCTTTCTTT